This T cell receptor beta chain was recorded in a study of cytomegalovirus exposure and HLA in healthy donors. Study-wide context: Sequencing of roughly 180 million T cells in an earlier analysis found around 120 million unique TCR beta sequences.

There are 13 residues in the CDR3. The germline V and J ends were trimmed by 4 bases and 9 bases, with 13 bases remaining between them. CDR1 is LGHNT and CDR2 is FRNRAP in the germline V gene. On this clone itself: The antigen remains undetermined.

Findings and caveats of the study: Cytomegalovirus status was reportedly diagnosed by the classifier with high specificity and sensitivity.

PCR employed 60 Vbeta and 13 Jbeta primers. The table came from immunoSEQ multiplex PCR; TCRdb's copy has only in-frame clones and leaves some out. The table shows approximately 110,000 clones, with approximately 80% occurring only once. This chain links TRBV12-5 with TRBJ2-1; no clear D. This sequence was found in a man aged 50-60 years in good health and CMV-seronegative. The specimen was PBMCs. The CDR3 protein is CASGSDNSGEQFF. CDR3 DNA: TGTGCTAGTGGTTCCGATAACTCAGGTGAGCAGTTCTTC.